This TCR beta chain was identified in a study of blood T cell repertoires in COVID-19. Study context: The analysed material was cDNA or gDNA that came from T cells, B-cell-depleted T cells, or PBMCs.

TCRdb's table, derived via immunoSEQ multiplex PCR, lists solely in-frame clones and lacks some. The sample contains some 46,000 clones, about nine tenths of which appear only once. V lost 6 bases, J lost 4 bases, and 13 bases stayed unmatched. Germline assignment: CDR1 SGHTA and CDR2 FQGNSA. The CDR3 totals 16 residues. Sequencing was performed on peripheral blood. The origin of this receptor is a man aged 55 to 70 with active COVID-19. The genes are TRBV7-2 and TRBJ1-1, with TRBD1 matching 8 bases. The CDR3 protein is CASRLGQAPLGTEAFF. In nucleotides, the CDR3 is TGTGCCAGCAGATTGGGACAGGCCCCTCTGGGCACTGAAGCTTTCTTT.